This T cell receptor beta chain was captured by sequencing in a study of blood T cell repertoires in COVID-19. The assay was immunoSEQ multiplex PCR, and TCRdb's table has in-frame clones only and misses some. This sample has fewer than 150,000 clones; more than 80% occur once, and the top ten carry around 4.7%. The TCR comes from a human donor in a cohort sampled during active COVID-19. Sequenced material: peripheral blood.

The CDR3 region has the DNA TGTGCCAGCAGCCCGGGGACAGGGAAGGGCAATGAGCAGTTCTTC. Amino acid sequence: CASSPGTGKGNEQFF. V is TRBV7-8 and J is TRBJ2-1; 9 bases are shared with TRBD1. CDR3 length equals 15 residues. Per germline, CDR1 SGHVS and CDR2 FQNEAQ. J gave up 6 bases and V 5 bases, and 8 bases lay outside the gene matches.